The source of this T cell receptor (beta chain) is a study of PD-L1 blockade in urothelial cancer (dated by TCRdb to the late 2010s). For context, the study as a whole: Therapy was started at some point between 2014 and 2016 for all patients, and atezolizumab 1,200 mg was administered intravenously every 3 weeks. About 90% of the roughly 29 patients were identified as males with urothelial cancer of bladder origin, and a prior smoking history was reported by 18 of 29 patients. Patients had an ECOG performance status of 0 or 1 and had received between 0 and 3 prior chemotherapy regimens. Blood samples were analyzed 3 weeks after the start of treatment (second dose) and 6 weeks after the start of treatment. Blood samples gave a median of about 140,000 T cells and 88,000 or so unique TCRs, with a median clonality of 0.080. The study, an exploratory multi-omic analysis, examined somatic, immune and clinical correlates of response to PD-L1 blockade with atezolizumab in urothelial cancer. Pretreatment tumor samples, along with matched peripheral blood collected serially before and after atezolizumab treatment, underwent TCR sequencing. Durable clinical benefit was defined as a progression-free survival longer than 6 months, and TCR features were additionally tested against progression-free survival and overall survival. Whole exome sequencing and RNA sequencing of pretreatment tumors were performed alongside TCR sequencing in the same patients. Durable clinical benefit was achieved by nine patients but not by the remaining 20. Pretreatment blood TCR-seq was available for under 35 patients, at least one posttreatment blood collection was obtained for around 25 patients, and tumor TCR-seq was available for around 25 patients. General conclusions and limits of the study: Because the sample size was small (n ≈ 27) and many exploratory analyses were performed, the results are intended to be hypothesis-generating. Among patients with durable benefit, tumor-associated TCR clones showed greater expansion in peripheral blood 3 weeks after treatment started (n = 22, p = 0.022). Improved progression-free and overall survival was found to be associated with pretreatment peripheral blood TCR clonality below the median.

Synthetic TCR analog templates were spiked into each PCR to estimate absolute template abundance from read counts. Using the immunoSEQ assay, TCRbeta CDR3 regions were amplified from genomic DNA with bias-controlled V and J gene primers. Sequencing of rearranged TCRbeta segments was performed at approximately 20X coverage. Processing in the source paper ran as follows. Sequencing errors were corrected by clustering and CDR3s were annotated against IMGT to assign V, D and J genes. Downstream analyses used only productive TCRbeta rearrangements, leaving out any out-of-frame or stop-codon sequences. To compute clonality, Shannon entropy was normalized by the log of the number of unique productive sequences and then subtracted from one. Clones differing between time points or between blood and tumor were identified using Fisher's exact test with Benjamini-Hochberg correction, with an adjusted p below 0.01 applied as the threshold. TCRdb obtained this table from immuneACCESS and retained in-frame rearrangements with V and J assigned. These tables miss some clones; where compared with another copy, unresolved V genes account for less than half of the shortfall, and the remainder is unexplained. The DNA was the basis for D and trimming; V, J and clone size are from that table. Present in this sample are tens of thousands of clones, about 81% of which were seen just once. The ten largest make up 9% to 9.5% of the sample.

Reading from cysteine to phenylalanine, the CDR3 counts 16 amino acids. Of the read, only the CDR3 DNA is kept; its 48 bases are in frame from base 1. V trim: 4 bases; J trim: 0 bases; unmatched bases: 11. Sequences GTSNPN (CDR1) and SVGIG (CDR2) are obtained from the germline V gene (reference sequence). The cohort comprised about 30 patients with locally advanced or metastatic urothelial carcinoma treated at Memorial Sloan Kettering on a trial protocol. Peripheral blood mononuclear cells were collected pretreatment and during treatment, with between 1 and 8 total time points obtained per patient. The Qiagen DNeasy Blood extraction kit was used to purify genomic DNA from total PBMCs and from tumor samples. PBMCs were collected pretreatment and during treatment and were isolated and stored as previously described. A note on this clone: Its target antigen remains unknown. The record has no base qualities; no much larger clone is one base away.

The rearranged chain carries TRBV30 and TRBJ1-2, with 7 bases in between that match TRBD1. The sequenced sample was PBMCs, obtained around atezolizumab (anti-PD-L1) treatment. This receptor was taken from a man in his 70s with urothelial cancer. The CDR3 region has the sequence CAWNRATGNTNYGYTF. The bases read TGTGCCTGGAACCGTGCGACAGGGAATACTAACTATGGCTACACCTTC.